This T cell receptor beta chain was observed in a study of post-analysis software for immune sequencing data. cDNA libraries of TCR beta carried unique molecular identifiers. TCRdb re-analysed the PCR reads in MiXCR, keeping a single row per CDR3 protein. The data show around 400,000 distinct CDR3 sequences, over 30% seen once. V was pared by 5 bases and J by 6 bases, with 8 bases of the junction left unmatched. CDR1 and CDR2 (germline): SGHTA, FQGNSA. This CDR3 has 15 amino acids. As to this clonotype: Its antigen is undetermined.

Study-level points and caveats: With TRBV5-6, TRBV5-1 and TRBV20-1 included, about 5 TRBV segments were more frequent in patients than in controls.

What was sequenced was blood. V and J are TRBV7-2 and TRBJ2-3; TRBD1 matches at 10 bases. The source of this sequence is a girl aged 2 to 9 with multiple sclerosis. CDR3 DNA sequence: TGTGCCAGCAGCCCCTCGGGACAGGGGTGGGATACGCAGTATTTT. Translating gives CASSPSGQGWDTQYF.